The present entry profiles one T cell receptor (beta chain) with its context. The antigen is unknown. The data derive from a study of OX40 agonist ivuxolimab in advanced cancers. Study-wide context: All patients had ivuxolimab intravenously every 2 weeks at 0.01 to 10 mg/kg. Study-wide findings and caveats: The authors did not determine the antigen specificity of the expanded peripheral T cells. There were also nonresponders showing low normalized T-cell clonal expansion.

Repertoires were generated with immunoSEQ multiplex PCR, while TCRdb's copy carries only in-frame clones and drops some. The data contain tens of thousands of clones, 60% to 85% of them singletons. CDR3 size: 12 residues. V was pared by 5 bases and J by 2 bases, with 7 bases between. CDR1 and CDR2 (germline): SEHNR, FQNEAQ (reference sequence). The J gene is TRBJ2-7, the V gene TRBV7-9; D is undetermined. The sample here was CD4+ or CD8+ T cells sorted from blood, taken in a trial of the OX40 agonist ivuxolimab. This receptor was taken from an adult with an advanced solid tumor such as melanoma, head and neck, liver or kidney cancer. In DNA form, the CDR3 reads TGTGCCAGCAGCCATGTAACCTACGAGCAGTACTTC. Protein product: CASSHVTYEQYF.